The T cell receptor beta chain under discussion was sequenced for a study of vaccination effects on CD4 cells after COVID-19. Concerning this clone: As yet, its antigen is unknown.

CDR1 is SGHDT and CDR2 is YYEEEE in the germline V gene. V shed 4 bases and J 0 bases; nucleotides not matched to a gene: 6. This CDR3 comprises 16 residues. Pools of viral peptides were used by the ViraFEST assay to expand antigen-specific CD4+ T cells ahead of sequencing. After more than 8 days in culture, the CD4+ T cells were isolated. Each vaccine recipient was nucleocapsid antibody negative and had no prior SARS-CoV-2 infection. Days 3 and 7 were when half the medium was replaced with IL-2 medium. Some clones are missing from TCRdb's copy, which holds only in-frame ones; the method was immunoSEQ multiplex PCR. The sample shows about 71,000 clones, roughly 78% of them seen only once.

The rearrangement uses TRBV5-6 and TRBJ1-1; 10 bases align to TRBD1. This receptor was identified in a human donor who received a COVID-19 vaccine. The sample was CD4+ T cells from PBMCs cultured with HCoV-OC43 spike peptides, taken before COVID-19 vaccination. The subset: HCoV-OC43 spike overlapping peptide pool stimulation. CDR3 in DNA: TGTGCCAGCAGCCGTGACAGGGGGCACATGAACACTGAAGCTTTCTTT. This encodes CASSRDRGHMNTEAFF.